These 31 T cell receptor beta chains originate from one sample sequenced in a study of control samples from healthy donors and cancer patients. Some clones are missing from TCRdb's copy, which holds only in-frame ones; the method was immunoSEQ multiplex PCR. The table includes tens of thousands of clones, nearly 90% detected once. Sequencing was carried out using PBMCs. These receptors were obtained from a man in his sixties with colorectal cancer.

The chain recombines TRBV28 with TRBJ1-5; 8 nucleotides line up with TRBD1. CDR1 and CDR2 from the germline V gene are MDHEN and SYDVKM. The CDR3 spans 14 residues. The J segment lost 7 bases and the V segment lost 7 bases, leaving 9 bases of the junction unmatched. For the CDR3, the DNA is TGTGCCAGCACTCCGGGACAGGTACGACAGCCCCAGCATTTT. Protein: CASTPGQVRQPQHF.

This clone was picked up a small number of times. The chain employs TRBV5-4 and TRBJ2-7; D unclear. Germline V gene data show CDR1 as SGHNT and CDR2 as YYREEE (reference sequence). V was trimmed by 0 bases and J by 6 bases, leaving 16 bases between them. The CDR3 extends over 15 amino acids. CDR3 amino acids: CASSLDGTFLGEQYF. The CDR3 coding sequence is TGTGCCAGCAGCTTGGACGGTACTTTTCTGGGCGAGCAGTACTTC.

The chain joins TRBV28 to TRBJ1-5, with 7 bases aligning to TRBD1. The CDR3 extends over 16 amino acids. The V segment lost 4 bases and the J segment 0 bases; nucleotides outside the gene matches: 6. Germline V CDR1 and CDR2: MDHEN, SYDVKM. CDR3 protein: CASSWTGGISNQPQHF. The DNA for the CDR3 is TGTGCCAGCAGTTGGACAGGCGGTATTAGCAATCAGCCCCAGCATTTT.

This clone was found once. V gene TRBV5-5 combines with J gene TRBJ1-3, with a weak D call TRBD1 (5 bases). CDR3 size: 15 residues. The ends were cut back, 3 bases at V and 7 bases at J, with 17 bases in the middle. Germline V gene lookup returns CDR1 SGHKS and CDR2 YYEKEE (reference sequence). CDR3 bases: TGTGCCAGCAGCTCCATTCTTGGGACTTTCAACACCATATATTTT. Its protein product is CASSSILGTFNTIYF. The full variable domain, in which reference TRBV5-5 and TRBJ1-3 provide the parts outside the CDR3, is DAGVTQSPTHLIKTRGQQVTLRCSPISGHKSVSWYQQVLGQGPQFIFQYYEKEERGRGNFPDRFSARQFPNYSSELNVNALLLGDSALYLCASSSILGTFNTIYFGEGSWLTVV.

The chain is built from TRBV2 and TRBJ2-7, with 8 bases that match TRBD2. The CDR3 is 14 residues long. CDR1 and CDR2 from the germline V gene are SNHLY and FYNNEI. V trimming: 6 bases; J trimming: 3 bases; junction bases outside the gene matches: 7. Here the CDR3 DNA reads TGTGCCAGCAGCTCCGGGACTAGATTCTACGAGCAGTACTTC. Amino acids: CASSSGTRFYEQYF.

The chain employs TRBV5-5 and TRBJ2-3; 9 bases map to TRBD2. V trimming: 1 base; J trimming: 3 bases; junction bases outside the gene matches: 0. The length of the CDR3 is 14 residues. The germline V gene has CDR1 SGHKS and CDR2 YYEKEE (reference sequence). The CDR3 nucleotides are TGTGCCAGCAGCTTGAGCGGGGGGACAGATACGCAGTATTTT. Residues: CASSLSGGTDTQYF.

This clone was counted between two and nine times. The chain carries TRBV15 and TRBJ2-7; D is uncertain. Germline CDR1 reads LNHNV; CDR2 reads YYDKDF (reference sequence). Trimming cost V 5 bases and J 0 bases, with 8 bases left between them. The CDR3 loop spans 13 amino acids. In DNA, the CDR3 is TGTGCCACCAGCGGGCAGCCCTCCTACGAGCAGTACTTC. This codes for CATSGQPSYEQYF.

This rearrangement joins TRBV4-3 to TRBJ2-4, with 10 bases lining up with TRBD2. CDR1 is LGHNA, CDR2 YSLEER, per germline. This CDR3 region has 14 residues. V gave up 8 bases and J gave up 6 bases; unmatched junction bases: 7. The CDR3 region is CASRAVAGGNIQYF. As DNA, the CDR3 is TGCGCCAGCCGGGCGGTAGCGGGGGGAAACATTCAGTACTTC.

The V call is TRBV5-1, the J call TRBJ1-1; maybe TRBD1 (5 bases). Germline V gene lookup returns CDR1 SGHRS and CDR2 YFSETQ. This CDR3 comprises 13 residues. With 3 bases removed from V and 1 base from J, the gap between germline ends came to 7 bases. The DNA of the CDR3 is TGCGCCAGCAGCTCAGGGCCGAACACTGAAGCTTTCTTT. As protein: CASSSGPNTEAFF. The full variable domain, its missing parts supplied by reference TRBV5-1 and TRBJ1-1, is KAGVTQTPRYLIKTRGQQVTLSCSPISGHRSVSWYQQTPGQGLQFLFEYFSETQRNKGNFPGRFSGRQFSNSRSEMNVSTLELGDSALYLCASSSGPNTEAFFGQGTRLTVV.

This chain joins TRBV19 and TRBJ2-1, with a possible D match to TRBD2 (5 bases). The CDR3 loop spans 14 amino acids. Germline V gene lookup returns CDR1 LNHDA and CDR2 SQIVND (reference sequence). Trimming took 8 bases from V and 3 from J, leaving 14 bases between them. In DNA form, the CDR3 reads TGTGCCAGTTCTACCGGGGTTTACTACAATGAGCAGTTCTTC. Its protein is CASSTGVYYNEQFF.

The rearrangement joins TRBV6-6 to TRBJ2-2; maybe TRBD2 (7 bases). The V end lost 6 bases, the J end lost 5 bases, and 13 bases lay between the germline ends. The germline gives CDR1 MNHNY, CDR2 SVGAGI (reference sequence). The CDR3 runs 14 residues. CDR3 protein: CASSGGGGTGELFF. The CDR3 DNA reads as TGTGCCAGCAGCGGGGGAGGGGGAACCGGGGAGCTGTTTTTT.

This chain connects TRBV7-2 to TRBJ2-1; 10 nucleotides align to TRBD2. V lost 2 bases, J lost 8 bases, and 6 bases stayed unmatched. In germline, CDR1 is SGHTA, CDR2 FQGNSA. CDR3 length equals 15 residues. The CDR3 protein is CASSLQAGGPHEQFF. CDR3 bases: TGTGCCAGCAGCTTACAAGCGGGGGGGCCACATGAGCAGTTCTTC.

This sequence joins TRBV5-3 and TRBJ2-2; weak D call: TRBD2 (5 bases). TRBV5-3 is an ORF, with its function uncertain. This CDR3 is 16 amino acids long. V gave up 1 base and J gave up 0 bases, with 10 bases separating them. CDR3 sequence: CARSLLASTNTGELFF. As DNA, the CDR3 is TGTGCCAGAAGCTTGTTGGCTAGCACGAACACCGGGGAGCTGTTTTTT.

The chain recombines TRBV5-6 with TRBJ1-2, with D unclear. Germline CDR1 and CDR2: SGHDT and YYEEEE. The V gene lost 0 bases and the J gene lost 0 bases, with 6 bases spanning the gap. The CDR3 has 14 residues. The CDR3 DNA is TGTGCCAGCAGCTTGGGGGCAGCTAACTATGGCTACACCTTC. As protein: CASSLGAANYGYTF.

The chain combines TRBV18 with TRBJ1-2; 9 nucleotides align to TRBD1. The CDR3 covers 14 residues. Per the germline V gene, CDR1 is KGHSH and CDR2 is LQKENI. V shed 4 bases, J shed 6 bases, and the junction held 6 bases outside the gene matches. As DNA, the CDR3 is TGTGCCAGCTCACAGGAGACAGGGGGGAATGGCTACACCTTC. Its translation: CASSQETGGNGYTF.

The V gene is TRBV3-1 (or the pseudogene TRBV3-2), the J gene TRBJ1-2, with 7 bases matching TRBD1. The germline gives CDR1 LGHDT, CDR2 YNNKEL (reference sequence). V was pared by 5 bases and J by 2 bases, with 5 bases of the junction left unmatched. The CDR3 extends over 14 amino acids. The CDR3: CASSSAGGNYGYTF. The DNA of the CDR3 is TGTGCCAGCAGCTCTGCAGGGGGAAACTATGGCTACACCTTC.

The chain uses TRBV11-2 and TRBJ2-3, with TRBD2 matching over 9 bases. V lost 5 bases, J lost 2 bases, and 11 bases stayed unmatched. Germline CDR1 SGHAT, CDR2 FQNNGV. This CDR3 is 17 amino acids long. CDR3 DNA sequence: TGTGCCAGCAGCCCCGGGATTAGCGGGGGCCTCACAGATACGCAGTATTTT. This codes for CASSPGISGGLTDTQYF.

The V gene is TRBV2, the J gene TRBJ1-6; TRBD1 matches at 9 bases. This CDR3 region has 15 residues. CDR1 is SNHLY and CDR2 is FYNNEI in the germline V gene. The trim removed 0 bases at V and 6 bases at J, leaving 0 bases unmatched. The CDR3 here is CASSEAGQGNSPLHF. CDR3 in DNA: TGTGCCAGCAGTGAAGCGGGACAGGGTAATTCACCCCTCCACTTT.

This chain uses TRBV9 with TRBJ2-5, with 14 positions matching TRBD2. The V and J ends lost 0 bases and 5 bases, in that order; junction bases with no gene match: 6. This CDR3 has 17 residues. Germline V CDR1 and CDR2: SGDLS, YYNGEE. The DNA for the CDR3 is TGTGCCAGCAGCGTAGCCCCGACTAGCGGGGGGGCGGAGACCCAGTACTTC. This encodes CASSVAPTSGGAETQYF.

This clone was picked up a small number of times. The chain couples TRBV7-2 to TRBJ2-5, with D tentatively TRBD2 (5 bases). Germline CDR1 reads SGHTA; CDR2 reads FQGNSA. V gave up 5 bases and J gave up 5 bases, with 12 bases separating them. CDR3 length equals 13 residues. The CDR3 spells CASSPLRGETQYF. The CDR3 nucleotides are TGTGCCAGCAGCCCACTGCGAGGGGAGACCCAGTACTTC.

The chain joins TRBV14 to TRBJ2-1; D is possibly TRBD2 (6 bases). V lost 8 bases and J 4 bases, leaving 12 bases between the germline ends. The CDR3 totals 13 residues. CDR1 is SGHDN and CDR2 is FVKESK in the germline V gene. CDR3 bases: TGTGCCAGCGCCCCGGGGGATTACAATGAGCAGTTCTTC. Protein product: CASAPGDYNEQFF.

The chain links TRBV7-3 to TRBJ1-6; possibly TRBD1 for D (6 bases). V shed 6 bases and J shed 10 bases, with 19 bases lying between them. Germline loops: CDR1 SGHTA, CDR2 FQGTGA. CDR3 length: 15 amino acids. The CDR3 coding sequence is TGTGCCAGCAGTAGAACAGGAGAAGGGGGATCACCCCTCCACTTT. It specifies CASSRTGEGGSPLHF.

This chain links TRBV7-9 with TRBJ1-2; D uncertain. The CDR3 runs 11 residues. V lost 5 bases to trimming and J lost 3 bases, with 4 bases between them. Germline V gene sequence: CDR1 SEHNR, CDR2 FQNEAQ (reference sequence). CDR3 nucleotides: TGTGCCAGCAGCCCCGACTATGGCTACACCTTC. It specifies CASSPDYGYTF.

V gene TRBV7-9 combines with J gene TRBJ1-4; 8 positions agree with TRBD1. J gave up 7 bases and V 1 base, and 5 bases lay outside the gene matches. Germline CDR1 is SEHNR and CDR2 is FQNEAQ (reference sequence). The CDR3 consists of 15 residues. The CDR3 is CASSLGGTGGEKLFF. The CDR3 DNA reads as TGTGCCAGCAGCTTAGGGGGGACAGGTGGTGAAAAACTGTTTTTT.

The V gene is TRBV6-5, the J gene TRBJ1-1; possibly TRBD1 for D (6 bases). V was shortened by 5 bases and J by 5 bases, with 15 bases between the two germline ends. This CDR3 has 14 amino acids. The V gene's germline CDR1 is MNHEY and CDR2 SVGAGI. CDR3 residues: CASSTQLQGTEAFF. For the CDR3, the DNA is TGTGCCAGCAGTACCCAGCTCCAGGGGACTGAAGCTTTCTTT.

The chain links TRBV5-1 to TRBJ2-5, with D maybe TRBD2 (6 bases). Trimming took off 2 bases at V and 2 bases at J, with 13 bases between the two ends. Germline values: CDR1 SGHRS, CDR2 YFSETQ. CDR3 length equals 15 residues. The CDR3 sequence is CASSFRGGGQETQYF. The DNA of the CDR3 is TGCGCCAGCAGCTTTCGTGGGGGAGGACAAGAGACCCAGTACTTC.

The rearrangement joins TRBV6-5 to TRBJ1-4; D not certain. Per the germline V gene, CDR1 is MNHEY and CDR2 is SVGAGI. The length of the CDR3 is 13 residues. V was trimmed by 2 bases and J by 17 bases, leaving 18 bases between them. The CDR3, as DNA: TGTGCCAGCAGTTACGGGCGTGGTCGGCCACCCTTTTTT. Translating it yields CASSYGRGRPPFF.

The chain uses TRBV5-5 and TRBJ2-7, with 9 bases matching TRBD1. This CDR3 comprises 15 residues. From germline, CDR1 is SGHKS and CDR2 YYEKEE (reference sequence). The V gene end was trimmed by 4 bases and the J gene end by 5 bases; junction bases not matched to a gene: 10. In DNA form, the CDR3 reads TGTGCCAGCAGCGTGGGACAGGGCCCTTCCAACGAGCAGTACTTC. It yields the protein CASSVGQGPSNEQYF. Full variable domain (missing parts from reference TRBV5-5 and TRBJ2-7): DAGVTQSPTHLIKTRGQQVTLRCSPISGHKSVSWYQQVLGQGPQFIFQYYEKEERGRGNFPDRFSARQFPNYSSELNVNALLLGDSALYLCASSVGQGPSNEQYFGPGTRLTVT.

The chain joins TRBV6-4 to TRBJ2-5; no definite D call. The CDR3 has 13 residues. V was clipped by 2 bases and J by 4 bases, with 8 bases between them. The germline gives CDR1 MRHNA, CDR2 SNTAGT. CDR3 DNA sequence: TGTGCCAGCAGTGACAGGGTGGGAGAGACCCAGTACTTC. Its translation is CASSDRVGETQYF.

This chain connects TRBV5-1 to TRBJ2-5; perhaps TRBD2 as D (5 bases). Trimming removed 3 bases at V and 4 bases at J, with 7 bases between. Germline loops: CDR1 SGHRS, CDR2 YFSETQ. The CDR3 sequence is 12 residues long. CDR3: CASSWRRETQYF. The CDR3 coding sequence is TGCGCCAGCAGCTGGAGGCGAGAGACCCAGTACTTC. Full variable domain (rest looked up from reference TRBV5-1 and TRBJ2-5): KAGVTQTPRYLIKTRGQQVTLSCSPISGHRSVSWYQQTPGQGLQFLFEYFSETQRNKGNFPGRFSGRQFSNSRSEMNVSTLELGDSALYLCASSWRRETQYFGPGTRLLVL.

The rearrangement uses TRBV12-3 or TRBV12-4 and TRBJ2-7; D not certain. V gave up 6 bases and J gave up 4 bases, with 7 bases separating them. CDR3 length: 11 residues. The CDR3, as DNA: TGTGCCAGCAGCCGTCAGTACGAGCAGTACTTC. It specifies CASSRQYEQYF.